The next 16 T cell receptor beta chains were all read from a single sample in a study of blood T cell repertoires in COVID-19 (TCRdb year 2020). The library was generated by the immunoSEQ multiplex PCR assay. This immuneACCESS table, as held by TCRdb, lists in-frame sequences with V and J called but not all clones. Of the missing ones, under half trace to an unresolved V gene in checked studies; the others have no known cause. The sample table lists over 150,000 clones, approximately 91% of them with a count of one. About 5.3% of the sample comes from the top ten. The sample taken for sequencing was peripheral blood. These receptors were obtained from a man aged 18-30 years with COVID-19, enrolled during active disease.

This clone showed up just a few times. The rearrangement uses TRBV29-1 and TRBJ1-1; the D gene is possibly TRBD1 (6 bases). The CDR3 sequence is 12 residues long. V was cut by 7 bases and J by 1 base, with 10 bases left in between. Germline V CDR1 and CDR2: SQVTM, ANQGSEA. The CDR3 DNA sequence: TGCAGCGCCCGGACAGAGAACACTGAAGCTTTCTTT. Translated: CSARTENTEAFF.

This clone showed up just once. This sequence joins TRBV7-2 and TRBJ2-2; TRBD2 matches 8 bases. The germline CDR1 and CDR2 sequences are SGHTA and FQGNSA. The length of the CDR3 is 15 residues. The V gene end was trimmed by 5 bases and the J gene end by 5 bases; junction bases not matched to a gene: 7. This CDR3 reads CASSPRGGRTGELFF. The CDR3 DNA sequence: TGTGCCAGCAGCCCACGGGGCGGGAGGACCGGGGAGCTGTTTTTT.

This clone was detected a few times. Germline is not matched at one junction end, which may reflect a read error. J is TRBJ2-7 and V is TRBV6-2 or TRBV6-3; TRBD1 matches at 10 bases. CDR3 size: 11 residues. Germline V gene sequence: CDR1 MNHEY, CDR2 SVGEGT. This CDR3 reads CASSDRGPSVF. CDR3 nucleotides: TGTGCCAGCAGCGACAGGGGGCCTTCCGTTTTC.

The V gene is TRBV18, the J gene TRBJ1-6; 9 nucleotides line up with TRBD1. The CDR3 loop spans 14 amino acids. CDR1 and CDR2 (germline): KGHSH, LQKENI. V trimming: 5 bases; J trimming: 7 bases; junction bases outside the gene matches: 3. This CDR3 reads CASSGTGHNSPLHF. As DNA, the CDR3 is TGTGCCAGCTCAGGGACAGGGCACAATTCACCCCTCCACTTT.

The V call is TRBV5-1, the J call TRBJ2-2; TRBD1 matches 11 bases. In germline, CDR1 is SGHRS, CDR2 YFSETQ. J lost 7 bases, V lost 4 bases, and 6 bases had no gene match. This CDR3 spans 15 amino acids. CDR3 region: CASSEDRGLDGELFF. CDR3 bases: TGCGCCAGCAGCGAGGACAGGGGGCTGGACGGGGAGCTGTTTTTT.

The chain carries TRBV9 and TRBJ2-1; 11 nucleotides line up with TRBD2. This CDR3 has 13 amino acids. The germline V gene encodes CDR1 SGDLS and CDR2 YYNGEE. V was pared by 4 bases and J by 6 bases, with 0 bases of the junction left unmatched. CDR3 region: CASSLAGGNEQFF. In DNA form, the CDR3 reads TGTGCCAGCAGCCTAGCGGGAGGCAATGAGCAGTTCTTC.

The chain carries TRBV4-1 and TRBJ2-1; TRBD1 matches 9 bases. V dropped 0 bases and J dropped 2; count of bases not matched to a gene: 17. The CDR3 covers 21 residues. CDR1 is MGHRA, CDR2 YSYEKL, per germline. This CDR3 is CASSQDERTGVVRVTYNEQFF. CDR3 bases: TGCGCCAGCAGCCAAGATGAGAGGACAGGGGTGGTCCGGGTTACCTACAATGAGCAGTTCTTC.

The rearrangement links TRBV7-9 to TRBJ2-7; TRBD1 agrees at 7 bases. The length of the CDR3 is 16 residues. After removal of 6 bases from V and 2 bases from J, the junction contained 13 bases not matched to a gene. Germline-derived CDR1 and CDR2 are SEHNR and FQNEAQ (reference sequence). CDR3 in amino acids: CASRRAGDRETYEQYF. CDR3 coding DNA: TGTGCCAGCAGGCGTGCTGGTGACAGGGAAACCTACGAGCAGTACTTC.

The rearrangement links TRBV5-6 to TRBJ2-2; the D gene is possibly TRBD2 (5 bases). This CDR3 is 14 amino acids long. Germline CDR1 reads SGHDT; CDR2 reads YYEEEE. Trimming left V 3 bases short and J 5 bases short, with 11 bases between. The CDR3 sequence: CASSYGERTGELFF. Written as DNA, the CDR3 is TGTGCCAGCAGCTACGGGGAACGGACCGGGGAGCTGTTTTTT.

The chain joins TRBV9 to TRBJ1-1, with TRBD1 as a possible D gene (5 bases). Germline CDR1 is SGDLS and CDR2 is YYNGEE. V lost 0 bases, J lost 1 base, and 7 bases lay in between. This CDR3 is 14 amino acids long. The CDR3 protein is CASSVGQGNTEAFF. The CDR3 bases are TGTGCCAGCAGCGTAGGTCAGGGGAACACTGAAGCTTTCTTT.

This CDR3 is CSAAEGGGGEQYF. The DNA for the CDR3 is TGCAGCGCCGCGGAGGGTGGAGGTGGGGAGCAGTACTTC. The genes are TRBV29-1 and TRBJ2-7; D is perhaps TRBD2 (6 bases). The CDR3 spans 13 residues. V was pared by 7 bases and J by 7 bases, with 20 bases between. Germline values: CDR1 SQVTM, CDR2 ANQGSEA.

This chain joins TRBV6-5 and TRBJ2-7; D may be TRBD1 (6 bases). CDR1 MNHEY and CDR2 SVGAGI come from the germline V gene. The CDR3 has 12 amino acids. V was cut by 7 bases and J by 5 bases, with 12 bases left in between. Here the CDR3 reads CASTNRVHEQYF. The DNA of the CDR3 is TGTGCCAGCACCAACAGGGTTCACGAGCAGTACTTC.

The chain is built from TRBV19 and TRBJ2-1; 7 positions agree with TRBD2. This CDR3 comprises 14 residues. CDR1 and CDR2 (germline): LNHDA, SQIVND (reference sequence). Germline trimming cut 5 bases from V and 1 base from J; bases unmatched to any gene: 2. CDR3 DNA sequence: TGTGCCAGTAGTGAAGCGGGATCCTACAATGAGCAGTTCTTC. It encodes CASSEAGSYNEQFF.

The V call is TRBV19, the J call TRBJ2-7; D perhaps matches TRBD1 (5 bases). The length of the CDR3 is 14 residues. Trimming stripped 4 bases from V and 2 bases from J, with 12 bases between. CDR1 and CDR2 (germline): LNHDA, SQIVND (reference sequence). CDR3 protein: CASSRLGQAYEQYF. As DNA, the CDR3 is TGTGCCAGTAGTAGACTTGGACAAGCCTACGAGCAGTACTTC.

CDR3 sequence: CASSIVLQVGGELFF. In DNA form, the CDR3 reads TGTGCCAGTAGTATAGTCTTACAGGTGGGCGGGGAGCTGTTTTTT. The V call is TRBV19, the J call TRBJ2-2; tentatively, D is TRBD1 (5 bases). Germline CDR1 is LNHDA and CDR2 is SQIVND (reference sequence). The CDR3 has 15 amino acids. Trimming pared 1 base from V and 7 bases from J, leaving 13 bases between. The entire variable domain, with the rest obtained from reference TRBV19 and TRBJ2-2, is as follows: DGGITQSPKYLFRKEGQNVTLSCEQNLNHDAMYWYRQDPGQGLRLIYYSQIVNDFQKGDIAEGYSVSREKKESFPLTVTSAQKNPTAFYLCASSIVLQVGGELFFGEGSRLTVL.

This clone showed up just once. The J gene is TRBJ1-5, the V gene TRBV27; D gene unclear. The ends were cut back, 3 bases at V and 4 bases at J, with 4 bases in the middle. CDR3 length: 12 residues. Germline CDR1 and CDR2: MNHEY and SMNVEV (reference sequence). The CDR3 DNA follows: TGTGCCAGCAGTTTCCAGAATCAGCCCCAGCATTTT. This translates into CASSFQNQPQHF.